This T cell receptor beta chain was captured by sequencing in a study of a mutant IDH1 vaccine in newly diagnosed glioma. The wider study: Treated patients, averaging around 40 years, were approximately 60% male and around 40% female. Previous treatment comprised radiotherapy, temozolomide, or both, mostly both. The study, taken as a whole, reports: The vaccine induced immune responses, and these occurred in more than 80% of patients.

As for this clone: The antigen is undetermined.

Documented time point: baseline, week 1 (first vaccination visit). Treatment denoted: pre-vaccination baseline after standard-of-care therapy. Donors harbored newly found WHO grade 3 or 4 IDH1-mutant, ATRX-lost astrocytomas. Produced via immunoSEQ multiplex PCR; TCRdb's table is partial and in-frame only. The sample has about 46,000 clones, 75% to 90% seen once; the top ten hold 2% to 3%. The sample in question was PBMCs, obtained from a glioma patient treated with radiotherapy, temozolomide or both. The TCR originated in a man in his forties with glioma.

The CDR3 sequence is CASSEGLAYEQYF. The CDR3 nucleotides read TGTGCCAGCAGCGAGGGACTAGCTTACGAGCAGTACTTC. The chain has TRBV6-1 and TRBJ2-7; 9 bases line up with TRBD2. This CDR3 is 13 amino acids long. CDR1 and CDR2 from the germline V gene are MNHNS and SASEGT. The J segment lost 4 bases and the V segment lost 6 bases, leaving 4 bases of the junction unmatched.